The TCR beta chain under discussion was sequenced for a study of blood T cell repertoires in COVID-19. Source study methods: By means of reference gene primer amplification, nucleated cell counts were estimated. Profiled with immunoSEQ multiplex PCR; TCRdb holds only in-frame clones, not every one. V, J and clone size were drawn from that table, and D and trimming were deduced from the DNA. Of roughly 190,000 clones listed, roughly 79% are singletons. The germline CDR1 and CDR2 sequences are SGHRS and YFSETQ. This CDR3 contains 15 residues. Deletions cut 1 base from V and 3 bases from J, with 13 bases between. Seattle patients were enrolled during active infection and followed longitudinally.

The specimen was peripheral blood. The TCR comes from a middle-aged woman with COVID-19, enrolled during active disease. The chain combines TRBV5-1 with TRBJ2-5, with TRBD2 as a possible D gene (6 bases). In nucleotides, the CDR3 is TGCGCCAGCAGCTTGTACAGCGGGCACGAAGAGACCCAGTACTTC. Translating it yields CASSLYSGHEETQYF.